This TCR beta chain came from a study of T cells in Graves' hyperthyroidism and ophthalmopathy. Study results and limitations: Stable hyperthyroidism and ophthalmopathy were separated using 13 V-J signatures.

TCR beta CDR3 regions were amplified from RNA. The TCR CDR3 first-round RT-PCR relied on the HTBI primer set. TCRdb recomputed calls from the multiplex PCR reads with MiXCR, one row per CDR3 protein. The sample lists around 350,000 distinct CDR3 sequences, over 10% occurring once. Worth noting for this clonotype: Its antigen is as yet unknown. A much larger clonotype is one base distant, so this may be a read error.

The CDR3 contains 16 residues. The germline V gene has CDR1 SGHRS and CDR2 YFSETQ. Orbital computed tomography, thyroid ultrasound, serum thyroxine and TRAb, and clinical symptoms together informed the diagnoses. Each 10 ml fresh peripheral blood draw supplied the PBMCs. The receptor was derived from a woman aged 18-29 years with Graves' hyperthyroidism. The chain recombines TRBV5-1 with TRBJ2-1, with TRBD2 identical over 7 bases. Material: blood. The CDR3 bases are TGCGCCAGCAGCTTGACCCCTGGGACTACATACAATGGGCAGTTCTTC. As protein: CASSLTPGTTYNGQFF. Together with reference TRBV5-1 and TRBJ2-1, the CDR3 gives the full variable domain: KAGVTQTPRYLIKTRGQQVTLSCSPISGHRSVSWYQQTPGQGLQFLFEYFSETQRNKGNFPGRFSGRQFSNSRSEMNVSTLELGDSALYLCASSLTPGTTYNGQFFGPGTRLTVL.